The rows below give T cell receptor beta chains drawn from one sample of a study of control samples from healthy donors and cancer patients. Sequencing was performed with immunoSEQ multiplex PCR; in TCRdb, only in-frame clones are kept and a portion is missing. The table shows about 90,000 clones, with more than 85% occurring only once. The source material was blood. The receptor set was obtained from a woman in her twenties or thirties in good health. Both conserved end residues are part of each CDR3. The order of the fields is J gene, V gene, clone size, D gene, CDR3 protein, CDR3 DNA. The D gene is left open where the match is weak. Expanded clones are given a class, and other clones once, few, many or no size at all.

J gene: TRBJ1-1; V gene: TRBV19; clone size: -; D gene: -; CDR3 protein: CASSRTMNTEAFF; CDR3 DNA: TGTGCCAGTAGTCGCACGATGAACACTGAAGCTTTCTTT
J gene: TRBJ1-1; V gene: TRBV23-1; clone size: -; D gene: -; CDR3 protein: CASSARGTQAFF; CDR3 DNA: TGCGCCAGCAGTGCACGGGGGACACAAGCTTTCTTT
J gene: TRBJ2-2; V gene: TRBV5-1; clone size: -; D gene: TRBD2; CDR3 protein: CASSPTSVNTGELFF; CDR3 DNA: TGCGCCAGCAGCCCTACTAGCGTCAACACCGGGGAGCTGTTTTTT
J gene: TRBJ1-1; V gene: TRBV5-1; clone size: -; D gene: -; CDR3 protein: CASSLLKGNTEAFF; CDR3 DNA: TGCGCCAGCAGCTTGTTGAAGGGGAACACTGAAGCTTTCTTT
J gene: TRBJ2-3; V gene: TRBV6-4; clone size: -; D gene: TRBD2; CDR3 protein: CASKKLAGVSTDTQYF; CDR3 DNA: TGTGCCAGCAAAAAACTAGCGGGGGTTAGCACAGATACGCAGTATTTT
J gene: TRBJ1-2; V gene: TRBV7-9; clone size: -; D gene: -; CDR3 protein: CASSILPRRERLSYGYTF; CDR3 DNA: TGTGCCAGCAGCATCTTACCGAGGCGGGAACGCCTAAGCTATGGCTACACCTTC
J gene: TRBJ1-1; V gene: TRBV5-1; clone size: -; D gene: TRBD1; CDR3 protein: CASSMDRGFTEAFF; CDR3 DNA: TGCGCCAGCAGCATGGACAGGGGGTTCACTGAAGCTTTCTTT
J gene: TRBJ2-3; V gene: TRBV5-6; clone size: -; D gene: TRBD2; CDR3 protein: CASSLGLAGGWQYF; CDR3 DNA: TGTGCCAGCAGCTTGGGACTAGCGGGGGGTTGGCAGTATTTT
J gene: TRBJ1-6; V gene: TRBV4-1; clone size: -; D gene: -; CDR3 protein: CASSQVNVRDYNSPLHF; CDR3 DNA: TGCGCCAGCAGCCAAGTTAATGTCAGGGACTATAATTCACCCCTCCACTTT
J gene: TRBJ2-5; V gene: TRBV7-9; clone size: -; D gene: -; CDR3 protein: CASSPRGKPQETQYF; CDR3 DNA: TGTGCCAGCAGCCCCCGGGGGAAACCTCAAGAGACCCAGTACTTC
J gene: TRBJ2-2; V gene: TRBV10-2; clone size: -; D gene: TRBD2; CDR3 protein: CASSELREGTGELFF; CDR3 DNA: TGCGCCAGCAGTGAGTTGCGGGAGGGCACCGGGGAGCTGTTTTTT
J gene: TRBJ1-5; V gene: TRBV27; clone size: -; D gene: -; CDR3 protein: CASSLLGNQPQHF; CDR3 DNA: TGTGCCAGCAGTTTATTGGGCAATCAGCCCCAGCATTTT
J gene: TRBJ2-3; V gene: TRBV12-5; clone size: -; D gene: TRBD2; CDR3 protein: CASGLVSAGTRSTDTQYF; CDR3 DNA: TGTGCTAGTGGTTTGGTTTCCGCAGGGACTAGGAGCACAGATACGCAGTATTTT
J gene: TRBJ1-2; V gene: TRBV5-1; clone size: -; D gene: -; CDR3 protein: CASRAGANYGYTF; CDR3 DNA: TGCGCCAGCAGGGCAGGGGCTAACTATGGCTACACCTTC
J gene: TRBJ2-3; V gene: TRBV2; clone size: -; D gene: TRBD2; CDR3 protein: CASREGLADTDTQYF; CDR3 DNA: TGTGCCAGCAGGGAGGGGCTAGCGGACACAGATACGCAGTATTTT
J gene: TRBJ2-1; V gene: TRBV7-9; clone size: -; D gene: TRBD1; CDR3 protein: CASSVDRVGNEQFF; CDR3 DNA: TGTGCCAGCAGCGTGGACAGGGTGGGCAATGAGCAGTTCTTC
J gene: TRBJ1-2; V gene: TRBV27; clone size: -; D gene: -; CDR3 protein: CASRDLRTYGYTF; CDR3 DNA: TGTGCCAGCAGGGACCTCCGGACCTATGGCTACACCTTC
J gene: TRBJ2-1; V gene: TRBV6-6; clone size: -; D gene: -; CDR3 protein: CASSRRWGEDEQFF; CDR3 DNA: TGTGCCAGCAGCCGTAGGTGGGGGGAGGATGAGCAGTTCTTC
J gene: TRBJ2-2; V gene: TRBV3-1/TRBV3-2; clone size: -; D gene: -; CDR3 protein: CASSLDPLNTGELFF; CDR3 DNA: TGTGCCAGCAGTCTGGATCCTTTGAACACCGGGGAGCTGTTTTTT
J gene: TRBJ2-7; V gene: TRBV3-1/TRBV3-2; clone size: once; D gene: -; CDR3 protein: CASSQESREQYF; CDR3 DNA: TGTGCCAGCAGCCAAGAGTCGAGGGAGCAGTACTTC
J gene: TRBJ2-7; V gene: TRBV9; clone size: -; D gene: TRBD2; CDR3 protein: CASSGAGAKHEQYF; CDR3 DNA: TGTGCCAGCAGCGGAGCGGGAGCCAAGCACGAGCAGTACTTC
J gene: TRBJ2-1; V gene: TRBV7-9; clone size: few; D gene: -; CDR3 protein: CASSPLAGSYNEQFF; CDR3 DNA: TGTGCCAGCAGTCCTCTAGCCGGCTCCTACAATGAGCAGTTCTTC
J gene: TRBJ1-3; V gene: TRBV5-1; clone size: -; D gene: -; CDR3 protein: CASSPPGGSHSGNTIYF; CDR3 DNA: TGCGCCAGCTCCCCCCCTGGGGGCAGCCACTCTGGAAACACCATATATTTT
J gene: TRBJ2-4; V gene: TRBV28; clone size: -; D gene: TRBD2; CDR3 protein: CASSKLAGPWVKNIQYF; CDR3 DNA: TGTGCCAGCAGTAAATTAGCGGGCCCTTGGGTCAAAAACATTCAGTACTTC
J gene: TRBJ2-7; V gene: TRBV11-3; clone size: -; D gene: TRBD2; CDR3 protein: CASSLGASGAWEQYF; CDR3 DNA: TGTGCCAGCAGCTTAGGGGCTAGCGGAGCTTGGGAGCAGTACTTC
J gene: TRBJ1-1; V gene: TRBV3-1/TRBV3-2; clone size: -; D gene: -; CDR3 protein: CASSDSRGFAEAFF; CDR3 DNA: TGTGCCAGCAGCGATTCGAGGGGTTTTGCGGAGGCTTTCTTT
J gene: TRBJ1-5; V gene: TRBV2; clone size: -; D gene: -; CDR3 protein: CASTRAGRGQPQHF; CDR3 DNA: TGTGCCAGCACCCGAGCGGGGCGCGGTCAGCCCCAGCATTTT
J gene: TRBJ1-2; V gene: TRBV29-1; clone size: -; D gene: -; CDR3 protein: CSVDPGIGYGYTF; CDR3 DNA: TGCAGCGTGGACCCAGGGATCGGCTATGGCTACACCTTC
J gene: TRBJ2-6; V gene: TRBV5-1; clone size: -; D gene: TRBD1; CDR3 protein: CASSNRQGSGANVLTF; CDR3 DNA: TGCGCCAGCAGCAACCGACAGGGTTCTGGGGCCAACGTCCTGACTTTC
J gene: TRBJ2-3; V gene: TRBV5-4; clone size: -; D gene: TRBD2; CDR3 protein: CASSLVASGGYTQYF; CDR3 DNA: TGTGCCAGCAGCTTGGTAGCGAGCGGGGGGTATACGCAGTATTTT
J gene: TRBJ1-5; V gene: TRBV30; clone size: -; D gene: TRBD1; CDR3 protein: CAWRDNRGPQHF; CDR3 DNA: TGTGCCTGGAGAGATAACAGGGGACCCCAGCATTTT
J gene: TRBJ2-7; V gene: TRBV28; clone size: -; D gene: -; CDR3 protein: CASSTQGYPYEQYF; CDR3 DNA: TGTGCCAGCAGTACCCAGGGGTATCCCTACGAGCAGTACTTC
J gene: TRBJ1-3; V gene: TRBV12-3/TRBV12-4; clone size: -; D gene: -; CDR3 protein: CASSLYGNTIYF; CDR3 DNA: TGTGCCAGCAGTTTGTATGGAAACACCATATATTTT
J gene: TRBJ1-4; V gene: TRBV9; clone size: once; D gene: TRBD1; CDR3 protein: CASSPGQGAEKLFF; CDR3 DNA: TGTGCCAGCAGCCCGGGACAGGGCGCTGAAAAACTGTTTTTT
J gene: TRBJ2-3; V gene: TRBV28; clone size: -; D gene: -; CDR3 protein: CASSHPLGVTDTQYF; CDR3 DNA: TGTGCCAGCAGTCATCCATTAGGAGTCACAGATACGCAGTATTTT
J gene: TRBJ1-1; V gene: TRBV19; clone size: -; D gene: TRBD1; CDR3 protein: CASKDRGHVEAFF; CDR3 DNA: TGTGCCAGCAAAGACAGGGGGCATGTTGAAGCTTTCTTT
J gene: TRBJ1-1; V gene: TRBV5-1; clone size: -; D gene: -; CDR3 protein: CASSLSGWSEAFF; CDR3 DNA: TGCGCCAGCAGCTTGTCAGGGTGGTCTGAAGCTTTCTTT
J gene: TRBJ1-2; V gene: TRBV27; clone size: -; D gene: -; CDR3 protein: CASSLGGAYGYTF; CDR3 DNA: TGTGCCAGCAGTTTGGGGGGGGCCTATGGCTACACCTTC
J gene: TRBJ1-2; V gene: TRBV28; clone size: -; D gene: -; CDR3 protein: CASTTDYGYTF; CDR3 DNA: TGTGCCAGCACGACAGACTATGGCTACACCTTC
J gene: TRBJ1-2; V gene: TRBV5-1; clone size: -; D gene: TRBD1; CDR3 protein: CASRQRTGETDGYTF; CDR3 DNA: TGCGCCAGCAGACAACGGACAGGGGAGACGGATGGCTACACCTTC
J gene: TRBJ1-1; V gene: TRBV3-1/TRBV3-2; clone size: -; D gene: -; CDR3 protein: CASSQGQENTEAFF; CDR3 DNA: TGTGCCAGCAGCCAAGGGCAGGAGAACACTGAAGCTTTCTTT
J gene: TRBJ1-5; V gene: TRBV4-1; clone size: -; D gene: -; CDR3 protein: CASSQWGGEDGNQPQHF; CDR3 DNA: TGCGCCAGCAGCCAATGGGGAGGGGAGGACGGCAATCAGCCCCAGCATTTT
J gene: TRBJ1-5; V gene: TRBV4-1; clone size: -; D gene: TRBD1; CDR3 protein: CASSPSPGQGGGNQPQHF; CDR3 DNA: TGCGCCAGCAGCCCCTCCCCCGGACAGGGAGGAGGCAATCAGCCCCAGCATTTT
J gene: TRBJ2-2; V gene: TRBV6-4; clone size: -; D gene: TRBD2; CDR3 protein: CASSLTSESGELFF; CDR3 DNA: TGTGCCAGCAGTCTGACTAGCGAATCCGGGGAGCTGTTTTTT
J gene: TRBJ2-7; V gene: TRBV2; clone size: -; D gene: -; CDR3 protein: CASSEAPDGEQYF; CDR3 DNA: TGTGCCAGCAGTGAGGCCCCGGACGGCGAGCAGTACTTC
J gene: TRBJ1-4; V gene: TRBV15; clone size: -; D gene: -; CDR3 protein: CATSREGHNEKLFF; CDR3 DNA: TGTGCCACCAGCCGGGAGGGTCATAATGAAAAACTGTTTTTT
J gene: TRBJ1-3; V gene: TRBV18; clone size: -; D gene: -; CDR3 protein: CASSPNRVDGNTIYF; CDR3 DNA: TGTGCCAGCTCACCGAACAGGGTTGACGGAAACACCATATATTTT
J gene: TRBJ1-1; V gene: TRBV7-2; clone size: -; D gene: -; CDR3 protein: CASSSGARNEAFF; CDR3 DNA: TGTGCCAGCAGCTCGGGAGCGAGGAATGAAGCTTTCTTT
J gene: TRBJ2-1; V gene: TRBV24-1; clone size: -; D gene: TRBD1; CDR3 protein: CATSARDRESDEQFF; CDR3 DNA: TGTGCCACCAGTGCTAGGGACAGGGAGAGCGATGAGCAGTTCTTC
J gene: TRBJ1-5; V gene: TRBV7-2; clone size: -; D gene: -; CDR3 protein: CASSPDSYNQPQHF; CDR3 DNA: TGTGCCAGCAGCCCAGACAGTTACAATCAGCCCCAGCATTTT
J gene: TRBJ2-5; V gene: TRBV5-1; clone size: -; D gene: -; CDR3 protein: CASSLRGGRETQYF; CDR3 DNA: TGCGCCAGCAGCCTACGAGGTGGTCGGGAGACCCAGTACTTC
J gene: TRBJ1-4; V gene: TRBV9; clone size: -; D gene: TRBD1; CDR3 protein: CASSVDDRVYNEKLFF; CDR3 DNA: TGTGCCAGCAGCGTCGACGACAGGGTCTATAATGAAAAACTGTTTTTT
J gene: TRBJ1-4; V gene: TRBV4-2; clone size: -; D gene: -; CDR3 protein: CASSQREYEKLFF; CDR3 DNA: TGTGCCAGCAGCCAGAGAGAGTATGAAAAACTGTTTTTT